This T cell receptor (beta chain) is from a study of OX40 agonist ivuxolimab in advanced cancers. This clone came up once. Profiled with immunoSEQ multiplex PCR; TCRdb holds only in-frame clones, not every one. The sample yields some 99,000 clones, approximately 83% seen once. Germline-derived CDR1 and CDR2 are MNHNS and SASEGT. The CDR3 has 15 residues. The trim removed 2 bases at V and 15 bases at J, leaving 14 bases unmatched. The sample here was CD4+ or CD8+ T cells sorted from blood, taken in a trial of the OX40 agonist ivuxolimab. This chain links TRBV6-1 with TRBJ2-1, with 9 nucleotides matching TRBD1. The TCR originated in an adult with an advanced solid tumor such as melanoma, head and neck, liver or kidney cancer. CDR3 region: CASSESITGGTRVFF. CDR3 nucleotide sequence: TGTGCCAGCAGTGAAAGTATTACAGGGGGCACTCGTGTGTTCTTC.